Listed below are T cell receptor beta chains from one sample, sequenced in a study of TIL therapy for anti-PD-1-resistant metastatic lung cancer. The protocol was immunoSEQ multiplex PCR, while the TCRdb copy is restricted to in-frame clones and leaves out a portion. Found here are tens of thousands of clones, approximately 79% of them singletons; the top ten hold around 15%. Sample: blood, taken at baseline. The source is a man between 70 and 80 years old with non-small cell lung cancer. CDR3s include the opening cysteine and the closing phenylalanine or tryptophan. A D gene is named only where the DNA matches it firmly. Clone size is not always given. Where it is, it says once, few, many or a class for expanded clones.

CDR3 protein,CDR3 DNA,D gene,J gene,clone size,V gene
CASSSGTSGRLNEQFF,TGTGCCAGCAGCTCCGGGACTAGCGGGAGGTTGAATGAGCAGTTCTTC,TRBD2,TRBJ2-1,.,TRBV5-8
CSVGQNSGNTIYF,TGCAGCGTAGGGCAGAACTCTGGAAACACCATATATTTT,.,TRBJ1-3,.,TRBV29-1
CASSLSGVDTQYF,TGTGCCAGCAGTTTATCTGGCGTGGATACGCAGTATTTT,.,TRBJ2-3,.,TRBV27
CASSLSTKGYGYTF,TGTGCCAGCAGCTTAAGTACCAAAGGGTATGGCTACACCTTC,.,TRBJ1-2,few,TRBV5-8
CASSFKRTGELFF,TGTGCCAGCAGTTTTAAGCGGACCGGGGAGCTGTTTTTT,.,TRBJ2-2,.,TRBV28
CASTTSTAGYNEQFF,TGTGCCAGCACCACCTCGACAGCGGGTTACAATGAGCAGTTCTTC,.,TRBJ2-1,once,TRBV6-1
CATSRDFDPPSGRYEQYF,TGTGCCACCAGCAGAGATTTCGATCCTCCCAGCGGAAGATACGAGCAGTACTTC,.,TRBJ2-7,.,TRBV15
CASSPSEQAEETQYF,TGTGCCAGCTCACCGAGTGAACAGGCCGAAGAGACCCAGTACTTC,.,TRBJ2-5,.,TRBV18
CASSLGNRDQETQYF,TGTGCCAGCAGCTTGGGGAACAGGGATCAAGAGACCCAGTACTTC,.,TRBJ2-5,once,TRBV7-9
CAWSDGVQEKLFF,TGTGCCTGGAGTGATGGGGTGCAGGAAAAACTGTTTTTT,.,TRBJ1-4,few,TRBV30
CASSLAGRAGGNTIYF,TGCGCCAGCAGCTTGGCCGGGCGAGCAGGTGGAAACACCATATATTTT,.,TRBJ1-3,.,TRBV5-1
CASSQLGLTERYEQYF,TGCGCCAGCAGCCAGCTGGGACTCACCGAGCGTTACGAGCAGTACTTC,.,TRBJ2-7,.,TRBV4-1
CASSSRTSGRTTDTQYF,TGTGCCAGTAGTTCGCGGACTAGCGGGAGGACCACAGATACGCAGTATTTT,TRBD2,TRBJ2-3,.,TRBV19
CASSPELMGTDTQYF,TGTGCCAGCTCACCGGAGCTAATGGGCACAGATACGCAGTATTTT,.,TRBJ2-3,.,TRBV18
CASSRDRRIQETQYF,TGTGCCAGTAGTCGTGATCGGAGGATACAAGAGACCCAGTACTTC,.,TRBJ2-5,once,TRBV19
CANKHPLNTEAFF,TGTGCCAACAAACACCCCTTGAACACTGAAGCTTTCTTT,.,TRBJ1-1,.,TRBV6-1
CATVTNYGYTF,TGTGCTACTGTCACAAACTATGGCTACACCTTC,.,TRBJ1-2,few,TRBV28
CSVEEKLAYNEQFF,TGCAGCGTTGAAGAGAAACTAGCGTACAATGAGCAGTTCTTC,TRBD2,TRBJ2-1,.,TRBV29-1
CASSSRAGDHNEQFF,TGTGCCAGCAGCTCTCGAGCGGGAGACCACAATGAGCAGTTCTTC,TRBD2,TRBJ2-1,.,TRBV7-2
CASSMRQSHYEQYF,TGTGCCAGTAGTATGCGACAGAGCCACTACGAGCAGTACTTC,.,TRBJ2-7,.,TRBV19
CASSQGGGRPLKNTEAFF,TGCGCCAGCAGCCAAGGGGGAGGCAGGCCCTTGAAGAACACTGAAGCTTTCTTT,.,TRBJ1-1,.,TRBV4-1
CASSLIEGGGNQPQHF,TGTGCCAGCAGTTTAATCGAGGGGGGGGGCAATCAGCCCCAGCATTTT,.,TRBJ1-5,.,TRBV27
CASSVVGQSNQPQHF,TGTGCCAGCAGCGTAGTGGGACAGTCTAATCAGCCCCAGCATTTT,TRBD1,TRBJ1-5,.,TRBV9
CASSVGTGTLAFGSGNTIYF,TGTGCCAGCAGCGTAGGGACAGGGACGTTGGCTTTCGGCTCTGGAAACACCATATATTTT,TRBD1,TRBJ1-3,.,TRBV9
CASSLGAGTGGRETQYF,TGTGCCAGCAGCTTAGGCGCCGGGACAGGGGGGCGAGAGACCCAGTACTTC,TRBD1,TRBJ2-5,.,TRBV7-6
CASSSTGQGASSYNEQFF,TGTGCCAGCAGCTCAACGGGACAGGGGGCCAGCTCCTACAATGAGCAGTTCTTC,TRBD1,TRBJ2-1,.,TRBV7-3
CASSLRPVATNEKLFF,TGCGCCAGCAGCTTGCGGCCAGTTGCAACTAATGAAAAACTGTTTTTT,.,TRBJ1-4,once,TRBV5-1
CSARFSGNTIYF,TGCAGCGCCAGATTCTCTGGAAACACCATATATTTT,.,TRBJ1-3,.,TRBV29-1
CAIREGSGTREYEQYF,TGTGCCATCAGGGAAGGTAGCGGGACAAGGGAGTACGAGCAGTACTTC,TRBD2,TRBJ2-7,.,TRBV10-3
CASSKEGQPNTGELFF,TGTGCCAGCAGCAAAGAGGGACAACCGAACACCGGGGAGCTGTTTTTT,.,TRBJ2-2,.,TRBV21-1
CASTRTGDATYEQYF,TGTGCCAGCACCCGGACAGGGGACGCCACGTACGAGCAGTACTTC,TRBD1,TRBJ2-7,.,TRBV28
CASSQGLGLTTYEQYF,TGTGCCAGCAGCCAAGGACTTGGACTGACAACCTACGAGCAGTACTTC,.,TRBJ2-7,once,TRBV4-2
CASSLEASGANVLTF,TGCGCCAGCAGCTTGGAAGCTTCTGGGGCCAACGTCCTGACTTTC,.,TRBJ2-6,.,TRBV5-1
CASSPSGTGTGSHEQYF,TGTGCCAGCTCACCAAGCGGAACCGGGACAGGGAGCCACGAGCAGTACTTC,TRBD1,TRBJ2-7,.,TRBV18
CSARDGETQYF,TGCAGTGCTAGAGATGGAGAGACCCAGTACTTC,.,TRBJ2-5,.,TRBV20-1
CASSLQGSVSTGELFF,TGTGCCAGCAGCTTACAGGGCTCAGTAAGCACCGGGGAGCTGTTTTTT,.,TRBJ2-2,.,TRBV11-3
CASSQDTGKETQYF,TGCGCCAGCAGCCAAGATACGGGTAAAGAGACCCAGTACTTC,.,TRBJ2-5,.,TRBV4-3
CASSQEGVVSYEQYF,TGCGCCAGCAGCCAAGAGGGGGTTGTCTCCTACGAGCAGTACTTC,.,TRBJ2-7,once,TRBV4-1
CAISDFGDSYEQYF,TGTGCCATCAGTGACTTTGGGGACTCCTACGAGCAGTACTTC,.,TRBJ2-7,.,TRBV10-3